The next 4 T cell receptor beta chains were all read from a single sample in a study of CD8 T cells in ankylosing spondylitis. The study's findings and limits: One TCR beta motif, made up of seven to nine highly homologous variants, appeared characteristic of ankylosing spondylitis blood.

These TCRs are of unknown antigen specificity. TCRdb re-derived calls from the 5' RACE reads in MiXCR, one entry per CDR3 protein. Of some 400,000 distinct CDR3 sequences listed, approximately 20% were seen once; the top ten hold approximately 16%. The sequencing sample was made of blood, either unsorted or a sorted T cell fraction (not recorded which). The receptor source for this set is a male donor with ankylosing spondylitis.

This clonotype was recorded at least ten times. This chain joins TRBV7-9 and TRBJ2-3; D call uncertain. This CDR3 spans 15 amino acids. Germline CDR1 reads SEHNR; CDR2 reads FQNEAQ (reference sequence). V dropped 2 bases and J dropped 0 bases, with 9 bases sitting between them. The CDR3 spells CASSLIAVSTDTQYF. The CDR3 DNA sequence: TGTGCCAGCAGCTTAATCGCGGTTAGCACAGATACGCAGTATTTT.

The chain links TRBV5-1 to TRBJ1-4; maybe TRBD1 (6 bases). This CDR3 is 14 amino acids long. Germline V lookup: CDR1 SGHRS, CDR2 YFSETQ. V lost 7 bases to trimming and J lost 5 bases, with 15 bases between them. The CDR3 sequence: CASQTGQTNEKLFF. CDR3 in DNA: TGCGCCAGCCAAACCGGACAGACCAATGAAAAACTGTTTTTT.

This clonotype appeared many times. The chain joins TRBV20-1 to TRBJ1-1; 9 bases are a match to TRBD1. The CDR3 runs 14 residues. V trimming: 6 bases; J trimming: 0 bases; junction bases outside the gene matches: 5. Germline CDR1 DFQATT, CDR2 SNEGSKA (reference sequence). CDR3 bases: TGCAGTGCCCGGACAGGGGCCATGAACACTGAAGCTTTCTTT. Its translation is CSARTGAMNTEAFF.

Many counts were recorded for this clonotype. This chain links TRBV12-3 or TRBV12-4 with TRBJ1-1; D not certain. Trimming stripped 7 bases from V and 6 bases from J, with 15 bases between. The length of the CDR3 is 13 residues. CDR3 sequence reads: CASTQQIGAEAFF. CDR3 sequence (DNA): TGTGCCAGCACTCAACAGATCGGCGCTGAAGCTTTCTTT.